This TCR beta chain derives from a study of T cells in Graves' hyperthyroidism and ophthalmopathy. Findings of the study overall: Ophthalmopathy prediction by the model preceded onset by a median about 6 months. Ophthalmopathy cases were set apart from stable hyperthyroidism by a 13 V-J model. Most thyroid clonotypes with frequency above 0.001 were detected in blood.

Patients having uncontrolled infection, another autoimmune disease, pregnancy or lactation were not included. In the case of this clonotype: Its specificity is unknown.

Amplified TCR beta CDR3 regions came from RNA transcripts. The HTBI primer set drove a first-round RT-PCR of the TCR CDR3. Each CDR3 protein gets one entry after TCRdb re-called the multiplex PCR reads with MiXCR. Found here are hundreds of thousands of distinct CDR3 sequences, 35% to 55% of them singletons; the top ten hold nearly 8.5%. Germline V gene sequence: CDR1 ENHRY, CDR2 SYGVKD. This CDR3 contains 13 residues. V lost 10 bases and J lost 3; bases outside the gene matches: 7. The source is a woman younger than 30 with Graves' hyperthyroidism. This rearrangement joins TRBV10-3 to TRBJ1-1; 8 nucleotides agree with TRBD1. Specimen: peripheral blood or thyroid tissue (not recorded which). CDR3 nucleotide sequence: TGTGCCAGCATGGGACAGGCGGACACTGAAGCTTTCTTT. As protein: CASMGQADTEAFF.